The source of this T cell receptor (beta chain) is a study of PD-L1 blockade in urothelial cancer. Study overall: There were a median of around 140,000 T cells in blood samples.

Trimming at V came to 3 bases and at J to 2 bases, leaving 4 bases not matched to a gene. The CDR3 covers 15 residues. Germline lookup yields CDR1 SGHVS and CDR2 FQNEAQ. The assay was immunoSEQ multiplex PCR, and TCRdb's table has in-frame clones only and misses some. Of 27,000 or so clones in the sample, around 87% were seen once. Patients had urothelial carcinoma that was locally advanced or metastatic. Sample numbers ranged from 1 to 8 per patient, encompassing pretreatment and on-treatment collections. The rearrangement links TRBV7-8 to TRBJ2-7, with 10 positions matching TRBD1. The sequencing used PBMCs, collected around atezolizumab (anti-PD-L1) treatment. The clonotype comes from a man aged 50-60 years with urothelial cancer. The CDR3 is CASSFRDRGTYEQYF. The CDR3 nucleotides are TGTGCCAGCAGCTTCCGGGACAGGGGTACCTACGAGCAGTACTTC.